This T cell receptor (beta chain) was documented in a study of cytomegalovirus exposure and HLA in healthy donors. Study background: Genotyping showed 75% to 90% of roughly 400 donors falling in the Caucasian-associated ancestry cluster. Study findings and constraints: Productive rates of about 87% or about 30% were seen for most TCR beta V segments in an earlier analysis. Immune exposure data for these donors was limited to CMV serostatus.

Unrecorded immune exposures were likely, despite nominal health at sampling. This PCR relied on a set of 60 Vbeta primers and 13 Jbeta primers. Generated by immunoSEQ multiplex PCR, the TCRdb table keeps only in-frame clones and is missing some. The sample yields 110,000 to 150,000 clones, 78% seen once. This clone was counted once. Its antigen is still unknown. Per the germline V gene, CDR1 is MNHEY and CDR2 is SVGAGI. V lost 3 bases and J lost 0; bases outside the gene matches: 1. The CDR3 has 16 amino acids. The sample was PBMCs. The receptor was isolated from a male donor in good health and CMV-seronegative. V is TRBV6-5 and J is TRBJ2-6; 8 nucleotides line up with TRBD1. CDR3: CASSYTGGSGANVLTF. In nucleotides, the CDR3 is TGTGCCAGCAGTTATACAGGGGGCTCTGGGGCCAACGTCCTGACTTTC.